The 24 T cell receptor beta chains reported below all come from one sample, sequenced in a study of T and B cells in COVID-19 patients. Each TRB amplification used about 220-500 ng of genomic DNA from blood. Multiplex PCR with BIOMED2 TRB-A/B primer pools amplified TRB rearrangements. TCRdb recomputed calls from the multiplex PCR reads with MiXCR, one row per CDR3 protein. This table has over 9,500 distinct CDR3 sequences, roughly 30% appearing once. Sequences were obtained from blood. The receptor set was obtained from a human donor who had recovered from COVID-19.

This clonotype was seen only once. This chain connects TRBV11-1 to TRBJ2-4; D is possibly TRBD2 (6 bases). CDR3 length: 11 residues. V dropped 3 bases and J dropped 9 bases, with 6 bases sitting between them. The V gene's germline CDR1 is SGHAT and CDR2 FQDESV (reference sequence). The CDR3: CASSFGGIQYF. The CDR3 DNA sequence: TGTGCCAGCAGCTTCGGGGGCATTCAGTACTTC.

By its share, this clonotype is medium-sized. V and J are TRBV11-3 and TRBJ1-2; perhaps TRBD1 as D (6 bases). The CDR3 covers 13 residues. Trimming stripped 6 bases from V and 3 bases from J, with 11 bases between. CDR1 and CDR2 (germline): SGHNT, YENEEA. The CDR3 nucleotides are TGTGCCAGCAGTCATCAGGGGTACTATGGCTACACCTTC. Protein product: CASSHQGYYGYTF.

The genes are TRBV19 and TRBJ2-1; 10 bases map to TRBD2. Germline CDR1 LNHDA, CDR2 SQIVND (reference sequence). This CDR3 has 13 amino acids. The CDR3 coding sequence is TGTGCGAGCGGGAGGGCCAACTACAATGAGCAGTTCTTC. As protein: CASGRANYNEQFF.

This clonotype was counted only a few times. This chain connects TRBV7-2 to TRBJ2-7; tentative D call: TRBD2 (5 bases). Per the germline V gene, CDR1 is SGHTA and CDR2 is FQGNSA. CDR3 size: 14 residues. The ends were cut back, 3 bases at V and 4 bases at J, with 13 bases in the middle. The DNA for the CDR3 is TGTGCCAGCAGCTTGGCGGGTAGTTTTTACGAGCAGTACTTC. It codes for CASSLAGSFYEQYF.

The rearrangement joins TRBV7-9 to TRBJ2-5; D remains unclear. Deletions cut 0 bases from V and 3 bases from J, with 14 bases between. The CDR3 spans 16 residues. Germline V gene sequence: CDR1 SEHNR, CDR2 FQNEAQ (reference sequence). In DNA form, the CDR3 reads TGTGCCAGCAGCTTAGCCGGCCGTCCTTACAAAGAGACCCAGTACTTC. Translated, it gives CASSLAGRPYKETQYF.

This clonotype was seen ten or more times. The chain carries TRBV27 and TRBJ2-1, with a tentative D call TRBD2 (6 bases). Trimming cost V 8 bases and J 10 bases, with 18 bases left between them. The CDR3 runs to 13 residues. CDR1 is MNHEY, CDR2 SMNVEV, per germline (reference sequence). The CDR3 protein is CASSRDSRGEQFF. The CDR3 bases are TGTGCCAGCTCTAGGGACTCCCGTGGGGAGCAGTTCTTC.

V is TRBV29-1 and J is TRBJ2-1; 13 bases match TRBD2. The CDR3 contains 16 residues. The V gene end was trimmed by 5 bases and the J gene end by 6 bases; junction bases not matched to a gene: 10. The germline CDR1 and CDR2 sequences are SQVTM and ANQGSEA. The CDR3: CSVIRLAGGHSNEQFF. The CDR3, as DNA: TGCAGCGTTATCAGACTAGCGGGAGGCCATAGCAATGAGCAGTTCTTC.

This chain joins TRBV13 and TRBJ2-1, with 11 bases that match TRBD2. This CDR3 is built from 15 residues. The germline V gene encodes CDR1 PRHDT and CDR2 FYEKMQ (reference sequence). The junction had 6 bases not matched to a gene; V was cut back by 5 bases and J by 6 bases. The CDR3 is CASSPGLAGFNEQFF. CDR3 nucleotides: TGTGCCAGCAGCCCCGGACTAGCGGGCTTCAATGAGCAGTTCTTC.

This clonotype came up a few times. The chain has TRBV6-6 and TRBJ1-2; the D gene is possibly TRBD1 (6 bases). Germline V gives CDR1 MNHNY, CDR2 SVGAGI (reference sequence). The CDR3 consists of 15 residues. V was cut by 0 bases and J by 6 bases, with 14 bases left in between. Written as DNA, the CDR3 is TGTGCCAGCAGTTACTCGATGTGGGGGGCGGATGGCTACACCTTC. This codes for CASSYSMWGADGYTF.

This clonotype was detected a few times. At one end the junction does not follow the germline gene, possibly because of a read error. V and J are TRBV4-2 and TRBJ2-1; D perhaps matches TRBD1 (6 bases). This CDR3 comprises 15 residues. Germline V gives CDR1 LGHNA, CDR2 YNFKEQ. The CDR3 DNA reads TGCGCCAGCAGCCAAGATAGGGCAAGGACAGATGAGCAGTTCTTC. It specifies CASSQDRARTDEQFF.

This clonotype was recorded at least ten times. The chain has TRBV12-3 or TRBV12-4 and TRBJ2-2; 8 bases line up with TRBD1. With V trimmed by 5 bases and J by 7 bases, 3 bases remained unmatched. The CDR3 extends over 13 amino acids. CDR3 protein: CASSPGQVGELFF. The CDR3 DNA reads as TGTGCCAGCAGTCCGGGACAGGTCGGGGAGCTGTTTTTT.

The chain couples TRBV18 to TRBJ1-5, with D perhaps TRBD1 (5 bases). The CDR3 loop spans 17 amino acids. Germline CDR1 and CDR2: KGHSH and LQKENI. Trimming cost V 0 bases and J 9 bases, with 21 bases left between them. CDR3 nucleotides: TGTGCCAGCTCACCACCGATTGCGTCCGGGACGGCTCGGCCCCAGCATTTT. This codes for CASSPPIASGTARPQHF.

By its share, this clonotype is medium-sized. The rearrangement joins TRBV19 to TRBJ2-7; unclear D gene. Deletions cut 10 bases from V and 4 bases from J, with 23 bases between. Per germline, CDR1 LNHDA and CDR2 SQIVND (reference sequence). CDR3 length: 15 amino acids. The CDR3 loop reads CATQTTTSSIYEQYF. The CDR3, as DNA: TGTGCCACCCAGACCACGACCTCGAGCATTTACGAGCAGTACTTC.

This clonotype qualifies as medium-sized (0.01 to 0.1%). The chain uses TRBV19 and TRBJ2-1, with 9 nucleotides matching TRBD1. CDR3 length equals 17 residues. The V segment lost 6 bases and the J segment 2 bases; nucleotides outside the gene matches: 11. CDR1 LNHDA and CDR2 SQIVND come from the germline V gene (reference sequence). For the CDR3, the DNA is TGTGCCAGTAGCTCCGTTACCGGGACAGGGACCTACAATGAGCAGTTCTTC. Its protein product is CASSSVTGTGTYNEQFF.

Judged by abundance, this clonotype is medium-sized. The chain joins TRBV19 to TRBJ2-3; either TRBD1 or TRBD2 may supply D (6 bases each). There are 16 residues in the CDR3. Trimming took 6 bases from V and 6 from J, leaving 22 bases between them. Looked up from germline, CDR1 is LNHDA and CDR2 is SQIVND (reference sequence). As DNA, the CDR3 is TGTGCCAGTAGGCCGACAGGAGGGACCGTCCCCGATACGCAGTATTTT. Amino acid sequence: CASRPTGGTVPDTQYF.

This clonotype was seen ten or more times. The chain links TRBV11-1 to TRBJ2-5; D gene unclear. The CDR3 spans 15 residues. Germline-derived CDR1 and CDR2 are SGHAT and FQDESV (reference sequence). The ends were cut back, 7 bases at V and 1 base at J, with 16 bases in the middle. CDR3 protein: CASMLQRFGQETQYF. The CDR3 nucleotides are TGTGCCAGCATGTTACAGAGGTTTGGCCAAGAGACCCAGTACTTC.

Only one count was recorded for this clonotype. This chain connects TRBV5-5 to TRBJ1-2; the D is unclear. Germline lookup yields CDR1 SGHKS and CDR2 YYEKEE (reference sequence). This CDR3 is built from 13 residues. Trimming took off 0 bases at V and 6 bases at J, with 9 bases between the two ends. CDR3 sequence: CASSLGEFDGYTF. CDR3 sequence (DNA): TGTGCCAGCAGCTTGGGGGAGTTTGATGGCTACACCTTC.

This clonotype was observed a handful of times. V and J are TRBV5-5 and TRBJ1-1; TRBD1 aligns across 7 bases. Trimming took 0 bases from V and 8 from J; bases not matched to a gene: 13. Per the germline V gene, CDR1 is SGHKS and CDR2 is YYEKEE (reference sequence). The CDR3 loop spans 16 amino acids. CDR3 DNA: TGTGCCAGCAGCTTGGTGGGGGGGACAGTGAACGGGGAAGCTTTCTTT. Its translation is CASSLVGGTVNGEAFF.

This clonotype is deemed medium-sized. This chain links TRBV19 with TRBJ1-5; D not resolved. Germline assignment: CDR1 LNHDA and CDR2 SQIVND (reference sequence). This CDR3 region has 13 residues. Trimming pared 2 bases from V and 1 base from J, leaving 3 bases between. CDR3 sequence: CASSIWSNQPQHF. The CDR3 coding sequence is TGTGCCAGTAGTATATGGAGCAATCAGCCCCAGCATTTT.

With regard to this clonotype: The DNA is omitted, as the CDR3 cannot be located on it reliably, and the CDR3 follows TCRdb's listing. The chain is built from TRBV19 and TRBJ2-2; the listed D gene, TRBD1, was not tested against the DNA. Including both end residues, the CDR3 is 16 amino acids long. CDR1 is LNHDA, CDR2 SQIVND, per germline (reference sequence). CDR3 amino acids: CASSIDWGTGTGGPSF.

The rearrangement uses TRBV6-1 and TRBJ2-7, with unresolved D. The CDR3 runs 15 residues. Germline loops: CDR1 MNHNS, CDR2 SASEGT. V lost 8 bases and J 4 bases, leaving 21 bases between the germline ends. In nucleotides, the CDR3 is TGTGCCAGCCAACTACATATTCGCCCCGAATACGAGCAGTACGTC. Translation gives CASQLHIRPEYEQYV.

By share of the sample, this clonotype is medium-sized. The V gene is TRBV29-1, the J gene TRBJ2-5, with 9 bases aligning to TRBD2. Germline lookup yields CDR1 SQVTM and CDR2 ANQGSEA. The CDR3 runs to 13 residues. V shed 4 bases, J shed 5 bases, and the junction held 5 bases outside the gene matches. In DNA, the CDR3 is TGCAGCGTTGGCCTAGCGGGATCTGAGACCCAGTACTTC. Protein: CSVGLAGSETQYF.

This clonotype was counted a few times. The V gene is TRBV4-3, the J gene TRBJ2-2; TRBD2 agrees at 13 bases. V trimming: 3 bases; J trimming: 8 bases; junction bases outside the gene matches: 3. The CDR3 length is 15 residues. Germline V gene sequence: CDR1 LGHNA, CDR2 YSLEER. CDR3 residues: CASSHGTSGKGELFF. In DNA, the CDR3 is TGCGCCAGCAGCCACGGGACTAGCGGGAAAGGGGAGCTGTTTTTT.

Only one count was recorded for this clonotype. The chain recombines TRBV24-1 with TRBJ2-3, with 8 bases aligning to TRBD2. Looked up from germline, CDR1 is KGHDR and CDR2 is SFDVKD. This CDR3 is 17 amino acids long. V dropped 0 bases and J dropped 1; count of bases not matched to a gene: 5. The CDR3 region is CATSDLRGSGGTDTQYF. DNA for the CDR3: TGTGCCACCAGTGATTTGCGCGGTAGCGGGGGCACAGATACGCAGTATTTT.